A selection of T cell receptor beta chains follows, all from one sample in a study of blood T cell repertoires in COVID-19. TCRdb's table, derived via immunoSEQ multiplex PCR, lists solely in-frame clones and lacks some. The repertoire holds 100,000 to 130,000 clones, with around 90% as singletons. The sequencing sample was made of peripheral blood. Receptors originate from a man aged 35 to 55 with active or convalescent COVID-19. Each CDR3 is given with its conserved first and last residue. The D gene is left open where the match is weak. The size of a clone is reported for some rows only, either as once, few or many, or as a class for expanded clones.

v_call	d_call	j_call	clone_size	cdr3_nt	cdr3_aa
TRBV7-9	.	TRBJ2-7	.	TGTGCCAGCAGCTCTCTGTCCTACGAGCAGTACTTC	CASSSLSYEQYF
TRBV7-2	TRBD1	TRBJ2-4	.	TGTGCCAGCAGCTCAACAACGGACAGGGGGAAGTACTTC	CASSSTTDRGKYF
TRBV6-5	.	TRBJ2-7	.	TGTGCCAGCAGTTCCCAGACTGGATACGAGCAGTACTTC	CASSSQTGYEQYF
TRBV2	.	TRBJ1-1	.	TGTGCCAGCAGAGCCTTCACCGAAGCTTTCTTT	CASRAFTEAFF
TRBV28	.	TRBJ2-7	.	TGTGCCAGCAGTCTGACTCCGAGCTACGAGCAGTACTTC	CASSLTPSYEQYF
TRBV27	.	TRBJ2-3	.	TGTGCCAGCAGTTTAAACTCCCGGGGTCTTGGGGGCACAGATACGCAGTATTTT	CASSLNSRGLGGTDTQYF
TRBV7-9	TRBD1	TRBJ1-3	.	TGTGCCAGCAGCTTAGTCCCAGGGACAGGGGGCTCCGGAAACACCATATATTTT	CASSLVPGTGGSGNTIYF
TRBV7-8	.	TRBJ1-5	.	TGTGCCAGCAGCACCGGGGAGGCTCAGCCCCAGCATTTT	CASSTGEAQPQHF
TRBV28	TRBD1	TRBJ1-5	.	TGTGCCAGCAGTCCCCAAACCGGACAGGGGGCATACTTGATGAGCAATCAGCCCCAGCATTTT	CASSPQTGQGAYLMSNQPQHF
TRBV21-1	.	TRBJ2-7	.	TGTGCCAGCAGGACAGGGTGTTACGAGCAGTACTTC	CASRTGCYEQYF
TRBV27	.	TRBJ1-3	.	TGTGCCAGCAGTTTGGCAGGGGCCCTTGGAAACACCATATATTTT	CASSLAGALGNTIYF
TRBV2	.	TRBJ1-5	.	TGTGCCAGCAGCTACAGGGCACAGCCCCAGCATTTT	CASSYRAQPQHF
TRBV6-5	.	TRBJ2-7	few	TGTGCCAGCAGCCGAGGCCCTCCGCGCGACTACGAGCAGTACTTC	CASSRGPPRDYEQYF
TRBV28	.	TRBJ1-5	.	TGTGCCAGCACGCCGGGTGGACAGCCCCAGCATTTT	CASTPGGQPQHF
TRBV28	TRBD2	TRBJ2-1	.	TGTGCCAGCAGTCATAGGGGACTAGCGGGTTTTGTTACCTACAATGAGCAGTTCTTC	CASSHRGLAGFVTYNEQFF
TRBV7-9	TRBD1	TRBJ2-7	.	TGTGCCAGCAGCTCAGGACAGGGTGGGGCCGAGCAGTACTTC	CASSSGQGGAEQYF
TRBV10-3	.	TRBJ1-5	.	TGTGCCATCAGTGAAAGGACGGGGAGCAATCAGCCCCAGCATTTT	CAISERTGSNQPQHF
TRBV7-9	.	TRBJ2-2	once	TGTGCCAGCACCCCGGACAGGAACACCGGGGAGCTGTTTTTT	CASTPDRNTGELFF
TRBV4-3	.	TRBJ2-1	once	TGCGCCAGCAGCCCCCTTGACGGGAGAATCTACAATGAGCAGTTCTTC	CASSPLDGRIYNEQFF
TRBV28	TRBD1	TRBJ2-5	.	TGTGCCAGCAGTCTATCGGGGACAGCAAGAGAGGCCCAGTACTTC	CASSLSGTAREAQYF
TRBV25-1	.	TRBJ1-6	.	TGTGCCAGCGGCCGTAATTCACCCCTCCACTTT	CASGRNSPLHF
TRBV12-3/TRBV12-4	.	TRBJ1-5	once	TGTGCCAGCAGTGCCGGGGGAGTCCAACTCCGTTTT	CASSAGGVQLRF
TRBV7-3	.	TRBJ2-1	.	TGTGCCAGCAGCGCCCAACAAGTAGCTTACAATGAGCAGTTCTTC	CASSAQQVAYNEQFF
TRBV7-8	.	TRBJ2-1	few	TGTGCCAGCAGCTTAAAGCTTCGGGTCTCCTACAATGAGCAGTTCTTC	CASSLKLRVSYNEQFF
TRBV27	TRBD1	TRBJ1-3	.	TGTGCCAGCAGGAAAACGGGACAGGGGGCTGGAAACACCATATATTTT	CASRKTGQGAGNTIYF
TRBV2	.	TRBJ1-2	.	TGTGCCAGCAGTGGAGGGAACTATGGCTACACCTTC	CASSGGNYGYTF
TRBV6-1	.	TRBJ1-1	.	TGTGCCAGCAGTGAAGCGGGCGGGAGGGGTTCGCGAGCTTTCTTT	CASSEAGGRGSRAFF
TRBV2	.	TRBJ2-2	.	TGTGCCAGCAAATGGGCGATGAACACCGGGGAGCTGTTTTTT	CASKWAMNTGELFF
TRBV7-9	.	TRBJ1-3	.	TGTGCCAGCACCGCAGGGTCAGGAAACACCATATATTTT	CASTAGSGNTIYF